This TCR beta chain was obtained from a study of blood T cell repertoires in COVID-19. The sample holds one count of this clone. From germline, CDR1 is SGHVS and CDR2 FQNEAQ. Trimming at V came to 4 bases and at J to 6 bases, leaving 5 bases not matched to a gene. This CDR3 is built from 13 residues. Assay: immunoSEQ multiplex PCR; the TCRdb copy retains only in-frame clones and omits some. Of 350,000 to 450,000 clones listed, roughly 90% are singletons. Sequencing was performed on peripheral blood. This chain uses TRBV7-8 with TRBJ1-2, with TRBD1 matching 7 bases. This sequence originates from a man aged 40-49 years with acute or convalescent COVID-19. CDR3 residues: CASSYNRGDGYTF. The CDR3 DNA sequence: TGTGCCAGCAGCTACAACAGGGGCGATGGCTACACCTTC.